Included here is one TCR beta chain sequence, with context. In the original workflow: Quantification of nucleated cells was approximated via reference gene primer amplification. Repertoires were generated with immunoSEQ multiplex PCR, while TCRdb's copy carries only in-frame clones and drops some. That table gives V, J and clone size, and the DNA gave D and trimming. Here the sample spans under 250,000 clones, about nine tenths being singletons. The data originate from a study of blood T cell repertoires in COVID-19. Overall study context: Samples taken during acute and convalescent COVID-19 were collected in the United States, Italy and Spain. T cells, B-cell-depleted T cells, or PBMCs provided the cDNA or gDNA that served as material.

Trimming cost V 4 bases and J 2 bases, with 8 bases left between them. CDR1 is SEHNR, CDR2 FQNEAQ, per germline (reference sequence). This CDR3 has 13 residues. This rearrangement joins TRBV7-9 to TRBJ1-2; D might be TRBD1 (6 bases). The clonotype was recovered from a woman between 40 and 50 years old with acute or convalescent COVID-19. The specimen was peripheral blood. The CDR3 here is CASSWTVNYGYTF. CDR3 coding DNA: TGTGCCAGCAGCTGGACAGTGAACTATGGCTACACCTTC. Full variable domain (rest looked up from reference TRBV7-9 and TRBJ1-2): DTGVSQNPRHKITKRGQNVTFRCDPISEHNRLYWYRQTLGQGPEFLTYFQNEAQLEKSRLLSDRFSAERPKGSFSTLEIQRTEQGDSAMYLCASSWTVNYGYTFGSGTRLTVV.